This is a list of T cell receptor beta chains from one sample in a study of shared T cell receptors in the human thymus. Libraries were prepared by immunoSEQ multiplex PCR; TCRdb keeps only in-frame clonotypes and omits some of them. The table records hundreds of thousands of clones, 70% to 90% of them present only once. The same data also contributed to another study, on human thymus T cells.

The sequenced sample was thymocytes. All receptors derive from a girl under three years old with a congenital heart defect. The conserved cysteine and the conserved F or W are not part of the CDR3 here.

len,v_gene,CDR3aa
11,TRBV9,ASSNHSRGGYT
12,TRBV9,ASSVDTPGGELF
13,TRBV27,ASSWTVRGISPLH
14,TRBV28,ASSLLGRGNTGELF
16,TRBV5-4,ASSLVGQGSLGCNEQF
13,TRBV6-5,ASSYVAGTNYGYT
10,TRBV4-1,ASSPGAYEQY
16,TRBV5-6,ASSLDRDHPPENTEAF
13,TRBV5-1,ASSVSTGVGNTIY
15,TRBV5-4,ASSLASDRTIHYEQY
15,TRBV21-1,ASSKVRERSPYAGYT
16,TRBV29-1,SVLSWAGGVGAMDEQF
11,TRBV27,ASRVTGISEQY
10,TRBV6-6,ASSSVNQPQH
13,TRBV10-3,AIRPGTGITYEQY
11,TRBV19,ASSWTGEETQY
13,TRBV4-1,ASSQVKGGDYGYT
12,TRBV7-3,ASSWQGNTDTQY
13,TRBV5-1,ASSAGLTLGETQY
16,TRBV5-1,ASSSGQGLSSYNSPLH
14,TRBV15,ATSREGDTKIYEQY
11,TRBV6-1,ASSEFLDQPQH
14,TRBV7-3,ASSLRGTGSTDTQY
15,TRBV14,ASSQVYEGTGFYEQY
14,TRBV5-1,ASSLGGTGRNYGYT
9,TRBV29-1,SVEERGAQY
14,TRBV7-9,ASSFVKHQGVYGYT
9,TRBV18,ASSPQGEQF
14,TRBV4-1,ASSQRDIKRTDTQY
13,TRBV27,ASSSPNPGFHGYT
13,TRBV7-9,ASSLEDSGNYGYT
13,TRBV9,ASSVVGLVKDTQY